These T cell receptor beta chains were read from a single sample in a study of cytotoxic CD8 clonotypes in ibrutinib-treated CLL. TCRdb's table, derived via immunoSEQ multiplex PCR, lists solely in-frame clones and lacks some. The sample contains some 22,000 clones, about 78% of which appear only once. This specimen consisted of PBMCs, obtained before ibrutinib treatment. The receptors originated from a human donor with chronic lymphocytic leukemia. CDR3s include the opening cysteine and the closing phenylalanine or tryptophan. Each record gives: J gene, V gene, clone size, D gene, CDR3 protein, CDR3 DNA. The D gene is left open where the match is weak. Clone size, where shown, is once, few, many, or a class for clones that have expanded.

TRBJ1-3 | TRBV28 | large | - | CASSSLTVFSFPGNTIYF | TGTGCCAGCAGTTCCCTAACGGTCTTCTCGTTTCCTGGAAACACCATATATTTT
TRBJ2-7 | TRBV27 | - | TRBD1 | CASSLSRSGTGRYEQYF | TGTGCCAGCAGTTTAAGCCGCTCCGGGACAGGCCGCTACGAGCAGTACTTC
TRBJ2-3 | TRBV18 | - | TRBD2 | CASSPLMPSGRAGADTQYF | TGTGCCAGCTCACCACTTATGCCTAGCGGGAGGGCCGGGGCAGATACGCAGTATTTT
TRBJ1-2 | TRBV7-2 | - | - | CASSYRVSSYGYTF | TGTGCCAGCAGCTACAGGGTTTCATCCTATGGCTACACCTTC
TRBJ1-5 | TRBV19 | - | - | CASSSQGYNQPQHF | TGTGCCAGTAGTAGCCAGGGCTACAATCAGCCCCAGCATTTT
TRBJ2-1 | TRBV7-2 | - | TRBD2 | CASSLFSPSAGVVGNEQFF | TGTGCCAGCAGCTTGTTTTCACCGTCTGCGGGAGTAGTTGGCAATGAGCAGTTCTTC
TRBJ2-7 | TRBV7-2 | - | - | CASSSGGTVVEQYF | TGTGCCAGCAGCTCCGGCGGGACGGTAGTCGAGCAGTACTTC
TRBJ2-1 | TRBV19 | - | TRBD2 | CASSMLGALAGNEQFF | TGTGCCAGTAGTATGCTGGGGGCACTAGCGGGGAATGAGCAGTTCTTC
TRBJ1-5 | TRBV6-5 | - | - | CASRLDSNQPQHF | TGTGCCAGCAGATTAGATAGCAATCAGCCCCAGCATTTT
TRBJ2-7 | TRBV27 | - | - | CASSFRPITDSYEQYF | TGTGCCAGCAGTTTTCGGCCGATTACAGACTCCTACGAGCAGTACTTC